Sequencing of this T cell receptor (beta chain) was carried out in a study of response to subunit inactivated influenza vaccine. The V segment lost 8 bases and the J segment 0 bases; nucleotides outside the gene matches: 3. CDR1 is MDHEN and CDR2 is SYDVKM in the germline V gene. The length of the CDR3 is 15 residues. TCRdb reanalysed the RT-PCR reads using MiXCR and keeps one entry per CDR3 protein. This table has about 480,000 distinct CDR3 sequences, 11% appearing once. The study, taken as a whole, reports: Each seasonal influenza vaccination recruits few new T cells, the authors suggested.

As concerns this clonotype: Its antigen is not identified.

The sample here was PBMCs from blood, taken roughly 47 days after vaccination. The receptor's source is a man aged 45-65 years who received an inactivated influenza vaccine. The V gene is TRBV28, the J gene TRBJ2-6; 8 positions agree with TRBD1. CDR3 in amino acids: CASRTGSSGANVLTF. The CDR3 DNA reads TGTGCCAGCCGGACAGGGAGCTCTGGGGCCAACGTCCTGACTTTC.